Listed below are T cell receptor beta chains from one sample, sequenced in a study of blood T cell repertoires in COVID-19. The data were produced by immunoSEQ multiplex PCR, yet TCRdb's version contains in-frame clones alone and is incomplete. Of more than 250,000 clones in the sample, 90% are singletons; the top ten hold less than 2%. Input material: PBMCs or T cells enriched from blood (not recorded which). Receptor source: a woman aged 18-29 years with acute COVID-19. CDR3s include the opening cysteine and the closing phenylalanine or tryptophan.

TRBV7-7,CASSPGTGWSGEQFF
TRBV7-9,CASSFLPETQYF
TRBV10-1,CASSDRLAGGPDTQYF
TRBV4-1,CASSPMGQQETQYF
TRBV6-5,CASSYEGTSGNTIYF
TRBV27,CASSLGQAYNEQFF
TRBV2,CASRREEVSGTEAFF
TRBV5-6,CASSLTRRQPTGELFF
TRBV19,CASSIVLAGGTEQYF
TRBV24-1,CATSVRWTSGRARTYEQYF
TRBV6-5,CASRLTGANVLTF
TRBV6-5,CASTPTGFNEQFF
TRBV27,CASSQGGSTEAFF
TRBV5-8,CASSFGTSYEQYF
TRBV28,CASSLGTGQGAYEQYF
TRBV10-2,CASSESSQSSEQYF
TRBV15,CATSTRGEIGHAEAFF
TRBV19,CASSKPGTGDNEQFF
TRBV6-5,CASAVSFNQPQHF
TRBV10-3,CAISGQQGGRGRANYGYTF
TRBV27,CASSSPSLGGSANEKLFF
TRBV27,CASSSLAGVSYEQYF
TRBV7-9,CASSSWQAHTDTQYF
TRBV19,CASSDRVNQPQHF
TRBV4-1,CASSQDLGDGSDEQFF
TRBV28,CASSLLGGPNEQFF
TRBV19,CASSIGDRRLDEQFF
TRBV23-1,CASSQSRTGFQETQYF
TRBV7-2,CASSSTGGSPLHF
TRBV20-1,CSASNRDRTYEQYF
TRBV6-6,CASSGGEREPQHF
TRBV6-5,CASSYGGRGNEQYF
TRBV6-5,CASNLGGPMNTEAFF
TRBV2,CASSVGSGTGEKLFF
TRBV5-1,CASSSGDRGRTGELFF
TRBV5-3,CARLDWGVYEQYF
TRBV19,CASSIGGQINQPQHF
TRBV19,CASSIPTVGEKLFF
TRBV7-9,CASRPDRSNSPLHF
TRBV3-1/TRBV3-2,CASSQARLNTGELFF
TRBV5-8,CASSSGATSGGYQETQYF
TRBV13,CASTQGRGLSYEQYF
TRBV10-3,CAISGTTQETQYF
TRBV4-2,CASSQEGQEEDGYTF
TRBV6-4,CASSAQAGSSYNEQFF